The clone carrying this T cell receptor (beta chain) was seen a few times. Its specificity is unknown. The data derive from a study of T cells after yellow fever vaccination. Study results and limitations: Contamination by abundant bulk-population clonotypes could be present in FACS-sorted repertoires. Post-booster reappearance was seen for most primary-vaccination clones (around 96% CD4, 88% CD8).

TCRdb recomputed calls from the 5' RACE reads with MiXCR, one row per CDR3 protein. The sample gives almost 600,000 distinct CDR3 sequences, approximately 13% of which show up once; roughly 13% is in the top ten. The CDR3 spans 13 residues. Germline V CDR1 and CDR2: SQVTM, ANQGSEA. V was clipped by 3 bases and J by 8 bases; unmatched bases: 4. V and J are TRBV29-1 and TRBJ2-3, with 11 bases aligning to TRBD2. The sequence was collected from a man younger than 40 who received the YFV17D yellow fever vaccine. The input for sequencing was PBMCs, taken on the day of the yellow fever booster vaccination. DNA of the CDR3: TGCAGCGTTGATACTAGCGGGGGTATTACGCAGTATTTT. Its translation: CSVDTSGGITQYF.